Listed here are 5 T cell receptor beta chains from one sample, sequenced in a study of blood T cell repertoires in COVID-19. This table comes from immunoSEQ multiplex PCR, and its TCRdb copy is limited to in-frame clones, with some not included. This table has around 150,000 clones, over 75% appearing once. Input material: PBMCs or T cells enriched from blood (not recorded which). Receptor source: a man aged 40-49 years who had recovered from COVID-19.

The rearrangement uses TRBV7-9 and TRBJ2-7; D not resolved. This CDR3 is 17 amino acids long. CDR1 SEHNR and CDR2 FQNEAQ come from the germline V gene (reference sequence). The V end lost 4 bases, the J end lost 2 bases, and 21 bases lay between the germline ends. The CDR3 bases are TGTGCCAGCAGCTCAGACGGCGAGCGAGGATCCCCCTACGAGCAGTACGTC. As protein: CASSSDGERGSPYEQYV.

This clone was observed a handful of times. The chain uses TRBV19 and TRBJ1-5; D is possibly TRBD1 (5 bases). V was trimmed by 7 bases and J by 3 bases, leaving 19 bases between them. The V gene's germline CDR1 is LNHDA and CDR2 SQIVND (reference sequence). The CDR3 is 16 residues long. The CDR3 here is CASKRGVSMDNQPQHF. CDR3 coding DNA: TGTGCCAGTAAACGGGGGGTTTCAATGGACAATCAGCCCCAGCATTTT. Using reference TRBV19 and TRBJ1-5 for the parts outside the CDR3, the full variable domain is DGGITQSPKYLFRKEGQNVTLSCEQNLNHDAMYWYRQDPGQGLRLIYYSQIVNDFQKGDIAEGYSVSREKKESFPLTVTSAQKNPTAFYLCASKRGVSMDNQPQHFGDGTRLSIL.

The chain links TRBV6-1 to TRBJ1-2; TRBD1 might be the D (5 bases). The CDR3 is made up of 17 amino acids. The germline V gene encodes CDR1 MNHNS and CDR2 SASEGT. V was clipped by 1 base and J by 5 bases, with 20 bases between them. CDR3 sequence (DNA): TGTGCCAGCAGTGAAGAGGGCAGGGTGAGGTCTGCTTATGGCTACACCTTC. Encoded protein: CASSEEGRVRSAYGYTF.

This chain connects TRBV30 to TRBJ2-7; possibly TRBD2 for D (6 bases). There are 13 residues in the CDR3. The V and J ends lost 0 bases and 5 bases respectively, with 11 bases between them. Looked up from germline, CDR1 is GTSNPN and CDR2 is SVGIG (reference sequence). CDR3 residues: CAWSVGGGHEQYF. CDR3 sequence (DNA): TGTGCCTGGAGTGTCGGGGGAGGCCACGAGCAGTACTTC.

V and J are TRBV18 and TRBJ1-1; D perhaps matches TRBD1 (5 bases). The ends were cut back, 0 bases at V and 5 bases at J, with 10 bases in the middle. Germline assignment: CDR1 KGHSH and CDR2 LQKENI. This CDR3 has 14 amino acids. CDR3 sequence reads: CASSPPAGKTEAFF. CDR3 nucleotide sequence: TGTGCCAGCTCACCACCCGCAGGGAAGACTGAAGCTTTCTTT.